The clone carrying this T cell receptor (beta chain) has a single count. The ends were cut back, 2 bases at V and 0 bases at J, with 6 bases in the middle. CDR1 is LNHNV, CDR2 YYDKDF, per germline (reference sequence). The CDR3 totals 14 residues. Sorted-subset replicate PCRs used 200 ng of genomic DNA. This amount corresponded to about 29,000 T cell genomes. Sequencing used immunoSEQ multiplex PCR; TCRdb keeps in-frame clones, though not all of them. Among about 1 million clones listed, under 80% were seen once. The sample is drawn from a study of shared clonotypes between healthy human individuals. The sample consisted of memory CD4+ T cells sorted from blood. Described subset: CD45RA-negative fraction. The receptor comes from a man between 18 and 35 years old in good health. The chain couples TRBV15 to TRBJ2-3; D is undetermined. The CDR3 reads CATSRSGSTDTQYF. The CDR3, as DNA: TGTGCCACCAGCAGATCCGGTAGCACAGATACGCAGTATTTT.